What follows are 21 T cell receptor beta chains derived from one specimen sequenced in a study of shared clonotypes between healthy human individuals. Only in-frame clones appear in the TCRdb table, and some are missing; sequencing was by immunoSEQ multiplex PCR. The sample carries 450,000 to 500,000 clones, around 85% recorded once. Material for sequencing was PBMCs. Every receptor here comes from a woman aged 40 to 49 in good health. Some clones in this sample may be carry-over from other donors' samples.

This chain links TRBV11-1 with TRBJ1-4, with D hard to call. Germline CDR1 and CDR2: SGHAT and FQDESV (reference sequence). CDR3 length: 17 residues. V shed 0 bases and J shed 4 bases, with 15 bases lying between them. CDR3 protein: CASSLAEPNRLNEKLFF. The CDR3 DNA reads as TGTGCCAGCAGCTTAGCGGAACCCAACCGCCTTAATGAAAAACTGTTTTTT. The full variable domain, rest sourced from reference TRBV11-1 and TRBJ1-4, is EAEVAQSPRYKITEKSQAVAFWCDPISGHATLYWYRQILGQGPELLVQFQDESVVDDSQLPKDRFSAERLKGVDSTLKIQPAELGDSAMYLCASSLAEPNRLNEKLFFGSGTQLSVL.

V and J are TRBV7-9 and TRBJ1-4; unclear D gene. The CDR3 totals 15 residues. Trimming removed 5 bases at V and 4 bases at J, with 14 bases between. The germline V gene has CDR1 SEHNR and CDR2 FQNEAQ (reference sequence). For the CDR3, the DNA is TGTGCCAGCAGCGAAGAGAACTGGGTTAATGAAAAACTGTTTTTT. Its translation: CASSEENWVNEKLFF.

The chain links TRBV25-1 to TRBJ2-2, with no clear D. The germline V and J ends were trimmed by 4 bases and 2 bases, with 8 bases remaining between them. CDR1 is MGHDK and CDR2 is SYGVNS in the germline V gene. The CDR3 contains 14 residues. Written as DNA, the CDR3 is TGTGCCAGCAGTGGAGGTATAAACACCGGGGAGCTGTTTTTT. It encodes CASSGGINTGELFF. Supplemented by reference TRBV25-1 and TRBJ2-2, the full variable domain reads EADIYQTPRYLVIGTGKKITLECSQTMGHDKMYWYQQDPGMELHLIHYSYGVNSTEKGDLSSESTVSRIRTEHFPLTLESARPSHTSQYLCASSGGINTGELFFGEGSRLTVL.

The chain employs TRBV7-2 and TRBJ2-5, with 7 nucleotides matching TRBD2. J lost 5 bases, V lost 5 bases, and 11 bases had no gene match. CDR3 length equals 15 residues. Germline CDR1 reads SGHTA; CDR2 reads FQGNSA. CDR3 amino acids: CASSSGTTLGETQYF. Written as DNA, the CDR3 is TGTGCCAGCAGCAGCGGGACTACCCTAGGGGAGACCCAGTACTTC.

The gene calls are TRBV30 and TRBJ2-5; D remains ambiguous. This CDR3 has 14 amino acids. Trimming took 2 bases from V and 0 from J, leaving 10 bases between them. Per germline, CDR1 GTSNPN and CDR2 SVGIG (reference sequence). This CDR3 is CAWSPGPDQETQYF. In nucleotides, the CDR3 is TGTGCCTGGAGTCCCGGACCCGACCAAGAGACCCAGTACTTC.

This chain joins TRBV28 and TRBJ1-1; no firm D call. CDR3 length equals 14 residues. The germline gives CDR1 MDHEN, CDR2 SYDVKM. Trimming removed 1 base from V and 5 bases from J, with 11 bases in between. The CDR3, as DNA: TGTGCCAGCAGTTTATTAGGGATTAGTACTGAAGCTTTCTTT. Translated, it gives CASSLLGISTEAFF.

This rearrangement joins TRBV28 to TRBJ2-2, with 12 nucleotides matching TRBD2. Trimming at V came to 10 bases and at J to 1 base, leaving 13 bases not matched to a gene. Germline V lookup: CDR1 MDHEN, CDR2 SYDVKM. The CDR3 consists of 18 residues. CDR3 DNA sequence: TGTGCCATCTATATGGGACTAGCGGGCATTAAGAACACCGGGGAGCTGTTTTTT. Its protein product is CAIYMGLAGIKNTGELFF.

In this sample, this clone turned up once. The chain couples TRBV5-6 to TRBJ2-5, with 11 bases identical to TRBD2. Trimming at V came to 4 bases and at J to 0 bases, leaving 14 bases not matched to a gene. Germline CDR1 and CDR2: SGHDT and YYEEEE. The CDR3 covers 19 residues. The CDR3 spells CASSPHSGTSGLYQETQYF. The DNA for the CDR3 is TGTGCCAGCAGCCCCCACTCCGGGACTAGCGGACTTTACCAAGAGACCCAGTACTTC. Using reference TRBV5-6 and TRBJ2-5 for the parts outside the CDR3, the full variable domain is DAGVTQSPTHLIKTRGQQVTLRCSPKSGHDTVSWYQQALGQGPQFIFQYYEEEERQRGNFPDRFSGHQFPNYSSELNVNALLLGDSALYLCASSPHSGTSGLYQETQYFGPGTRLLVL.

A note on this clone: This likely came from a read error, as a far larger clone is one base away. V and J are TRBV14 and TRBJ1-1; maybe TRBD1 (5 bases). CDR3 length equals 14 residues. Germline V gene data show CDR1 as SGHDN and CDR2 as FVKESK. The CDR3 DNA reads TGTGCCGGCAGCCAGCTCGAGGACGGGAGGGGAGCTTTCTTT. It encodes CAGSQLEDGRGAFF.

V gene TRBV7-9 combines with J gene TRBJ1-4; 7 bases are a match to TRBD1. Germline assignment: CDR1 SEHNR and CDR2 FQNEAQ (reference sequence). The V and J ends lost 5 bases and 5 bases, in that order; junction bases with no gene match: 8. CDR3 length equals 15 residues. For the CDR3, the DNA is TGTGCCAGCAGCCCCCGGACAGGAGAGAATGAAAAACTGTTTTTT. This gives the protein CASSPRTGENEKLFF.

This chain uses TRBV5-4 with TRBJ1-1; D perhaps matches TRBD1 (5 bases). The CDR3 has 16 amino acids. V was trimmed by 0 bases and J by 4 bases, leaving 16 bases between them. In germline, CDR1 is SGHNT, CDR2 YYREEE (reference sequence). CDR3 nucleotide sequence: TGTGCCAGCAGCTTGGGTTTAAGGGGAGAGGGCACTGAAGCTTTCTTT. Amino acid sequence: CASSLGLRGEGTEAFF.

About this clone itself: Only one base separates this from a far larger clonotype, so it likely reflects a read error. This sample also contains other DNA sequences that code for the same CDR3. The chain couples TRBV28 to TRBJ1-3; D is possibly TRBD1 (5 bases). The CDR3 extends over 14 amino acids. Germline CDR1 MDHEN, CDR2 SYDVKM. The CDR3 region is CASSNSGSGNTIYF. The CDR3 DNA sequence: TGTGCCAGCAGCAACTCAGGGTCGGGAAATACCATATATTTT.

The CDR3: CASSSPSGSPITDTQYF. The CDR3 DNA reads as TGTGCCAGCAGTTCGCCTAGCGGGAGCCCAATCACAGATACGCAGTATTTT. The chain couples TRBV28 to TRBJ2-3, with 10 positions matching TRBD2. V lost 4 bases and J lost 2; bases outside the gene matches: 9. CDR1 is MDHEN and CDR2 is SYDVKM in the germline V gene. This CDR3 is built from 17 residues.

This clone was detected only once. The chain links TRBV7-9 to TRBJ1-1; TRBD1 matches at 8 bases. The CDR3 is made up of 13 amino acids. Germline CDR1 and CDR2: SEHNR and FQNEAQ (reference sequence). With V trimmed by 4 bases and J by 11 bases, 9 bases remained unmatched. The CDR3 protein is CASSSQGGVVAFF. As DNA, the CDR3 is TGTGCCAGCAGCTCACAGGGGGGAGTGGTGGCTTTCTTT.

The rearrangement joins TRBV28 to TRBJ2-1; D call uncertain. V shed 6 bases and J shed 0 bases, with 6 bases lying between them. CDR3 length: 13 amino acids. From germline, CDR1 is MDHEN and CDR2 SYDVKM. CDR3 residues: CASRLSSYNEQFF. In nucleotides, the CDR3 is TGTGCCAGCAGACTGAGCTCCTACAATGAGCAGTTCTTC. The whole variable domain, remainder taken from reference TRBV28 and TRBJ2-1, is DVKVTQSSRYLVKRTGEKVFLECVQDMDHENMFWYRQDPGLGLRLIYFSYDVKMKEKGDIPEGYSVSREKKERFSLILESASTNQTSMYLCASRLSSYNEQFFGPGTRLTVL.

The CDR3 sequence: CASSPGTVLQETQYF. In nucleotides, the CDR3 is TGCGCCAGCAGCCCCGGGACAGTACTCCAAGAGACCCAGTACTTC. This chain links TRBV5-1 with TRBJ2-5; 7 positions match TRBD1. Germline lookup yields CDR1 SGHRS and CDR2 YFSETQ. Unmatched junction bases numbered 7, after V lost 4 bases and J lost 1 base. The CDR3 is made up of 15 amino acids.

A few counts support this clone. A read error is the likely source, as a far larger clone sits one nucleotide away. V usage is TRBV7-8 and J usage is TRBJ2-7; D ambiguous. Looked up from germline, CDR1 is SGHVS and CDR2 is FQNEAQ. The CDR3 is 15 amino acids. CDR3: CASSFLRYSPYEQHF. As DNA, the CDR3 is TGTGCCAGCAGTTTCCTCCGCTACTCACCCTACGAGCAGCACTTC.

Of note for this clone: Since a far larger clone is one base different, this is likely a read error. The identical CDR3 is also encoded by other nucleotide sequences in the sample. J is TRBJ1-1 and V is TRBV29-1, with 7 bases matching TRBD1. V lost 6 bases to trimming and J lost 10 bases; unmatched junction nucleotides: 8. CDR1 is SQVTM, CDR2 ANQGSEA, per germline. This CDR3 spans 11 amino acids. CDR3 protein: CSVSRQGAAFF. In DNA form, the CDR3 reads TGCAGCGTGTCGCGACAGGGTGCAGCTTTCTTT.

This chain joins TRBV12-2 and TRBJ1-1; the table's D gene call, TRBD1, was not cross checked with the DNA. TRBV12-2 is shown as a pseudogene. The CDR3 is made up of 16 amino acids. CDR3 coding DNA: TGTGCAAGTCGCTTAGGGGGCCCAGGGCTGAACACTGAAGCTTTCTTT. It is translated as CASRLGGPGLNTEAFF.

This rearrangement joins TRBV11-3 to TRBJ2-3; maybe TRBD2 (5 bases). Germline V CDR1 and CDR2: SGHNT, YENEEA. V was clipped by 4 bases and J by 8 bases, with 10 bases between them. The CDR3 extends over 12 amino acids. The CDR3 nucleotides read TGTGCCAGCAGCTCACTAGTTGGTACGCAGTATTTT. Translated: CASSSLVGTQYF.

CDR3 region: CASRDWRGLSYEQYF. The CDR3 DNA follows: TGTGCCAGCAGAGACTGGAGGGGCCTATCCTACGAGCAGTACTTC. The chain joins TRBV28 to TRBJ2-7, with D perhaps TRBD2 (6 bases). The CDR3 covers 15 residues. V lost 6 bases, J lost 1 base, and 16 bases lay in between. CDR1 and CDR2 (germline): MDHEN, SYDVKM.